Below, 24 T cell receptor beta chains from the same sample are listed, as sequenced in a study of CD8 T cells in Susac syndrome. RNA was extracted with the RNeasy kit, and a quantity of roughly 0.45 to 1 ug was reverse transcribed using random hexamers. TCRdb re-called the immunoSEQ multiplex PCR reads with MiXCR, one entry per CDR3 protein. Of approximately 190,000 distinct CDR3 sequences listed, approximately 94% are singletons. Sequenced: CD4+ T cells from PBMCs. The receptors were sampled from a human donor with Susac syndrome.

This chain connects TRBV4-1 to TRBJ2-2, with D possibly matching TRBD1 (5 bases). This CDR3 has 13 residues. The germline V gene has CDR1 MGHRA and CDR2 YSYEKL. Deletions cut 2 bases from V and 6 bases from J, with 7 bases between. CDR3 DNA: TGCGCCAGCAGCCAACAGGGCCCCGGGGAGCTGTTTTTT. Translating it yields CASSQQGPGELFF.

V is TRBV28 and J is TRBJ1-5, with 7 bases lining up with TRBD1. Germline V lookup: CDR1 MDHEN, CDR2 SYDVKM. The CDR3 spans 16 residues. Trimming took 6 bases from V and 0 from J; bases not matched to a gene: 8. The CDR3 DNA sequence: TGTGCCAGCAGCAGCGTACAGGGGCCTAGCAATCAGCCCCAGCATTTT. Its protein is CASSSVQGPSNQPQHF.

This rearrangement joins TRBV18 to TRBJ2-1; no reliable D call. Trimming took off 5 bases at V and 8 bases at J, with 7 bases between the two ends. Per the germline V gene, CDR1 is KGHSH and CDR2 is LQKENI. The CDR3 has 11 residues. CDR3 residues: CASSIAHEQFF. The CDR3 DNA is TGTGCCAGCTCAATAGCCCATGAGCAGTTCTTC.

This clonotype was seen only once. The chain employs TRBV27 and TRBJ2-2; D not resolved. The CDR3 runs to 12 residues. Germline assignment: CDR1 MNHEY and CDR2 SMNVEV (reference sequence). Trimming shortened V by 7 bases and J by 1 base, and 4 bases separated the two germline ends. CDR3 DNA sequence: TGTGCCAGCACCCAGAACACCGGGGAGCTGTTTTTT. Translating gives CASTQNTGELFF.

V usage is TRBV5-6 and J usage is TRBJ1-2, with 7 bases matching TRBD1. The CDR3 runs to 15 residues. CDR1 and CDR2 (germline): SGHDT, YYEEEE. V lost 4 bases and J lost 8; bases outside the gene matches: 14. The CDR3 protein is CASSPQQGRKGGYTF. CDR3 nucleotides: TGTGCCAGCAGCCCCCAACAGGGGAGGAAGGGCGGCTACACCTTC.

This chain links TRBV15 with TRBJ1-5; 8 bases fit TRBD1. Looked up from germline, CDR1 is LNHNV and CDR2 is YYDKDF (reference sequence). V shed 5 bases and J 0 bases; nucleotides not matched to a gene: 3. CDR3 length: 15 amino acids. This CDR3 is CATSGGQASNQPQHF. In DNA, the CDR3 is TGTGCCACCAGCGGGGGACAGGCTAGCAATCAGCCCCAGCATTTT. Combining the CDR3 with reference TRBV15 and TRBJ1-5 gives the whole variable domain DAMVIQNPRYQVTQFGKPVTLSCSQTLNHNVMYWYQQKSSQAPKLLFHYYDKDFNNEADTPDNFQSRRPNTSFCFLDIRSPGLGDTAMYLCATSGGQASNQPQHFGDGTRLSIL.

The chain recombines TRBV12-3 or TRBV12-4 with TRBJ2-1, with 9 positions matching TRBD2. J was trimmed by 8 bases and V by 5 bases; bases with no gene match: 10. The CDR3 runs to 15 residues. The CDR3 loop is CASSATSGGIHEQFF. The CDR3 DNA reads TGTGCCAGCAGTGCCACCAGCGGGGGGATTCATGAGCAGTTCTTC.

V gene TRBV20-1 combines with J gene TRBJ2-7, with 7 bases identical to TRBD2. The CDR3 consists of 12 residues. Germline CDR1 and CDR2: DFQATT and SNEGSKA (reference sequence). With V trimmed by 3 bases and J by 5 bases, 4 bases remained unmatched. Written as DNA, the CDR3 is TGCAGTGCTAGGGGGGGGACCCACGAGCAGTACTTC. Residues: CSARGGTHEQYF.

J is TRBJ2-1 and V is TRBV6-6; TRBD1 might be the D (5 bases). CDR3 length: 12 amino acids. Trimming left V 6 bases short and J 10 bases short, with 13 bases between. Germline assignment: CDR1 MNHNY and CDR2 SVGAGI (reference sequence). The CDR3, as DNA: TGTGCCAGCAGAGAAGACAGTGGGGAGCAGTTCTTC. Translated: CASREDSGEQFF.

V is TRBV6-1 and J is TRBJ1-1; maybe TRBD1 (6 bases). The CDR3 sequence is 17 residues long. Trimming took 7 bases from V and 2 from J, leaving 23 bases between them. Per germline, CDR1 MNHNS and CDR2 SASEGT. CDR3 coding DNA: TGTGCCAGCACCCGGATCTGGGGGGCCGAGGGTAACACTGAAGCTTTCTTT. This sequence encodes CASTRIWGAEGNTEAFF.

This chain uses TRBV3-1 with TRBJ2-5; D perhaps matches TRBD2 (5 bases). Germline lookup yields CDR1 LGHDT and CDR2 YNNKEL (reference sequence). CDR3 size: 15 residues. V lost 0 bases and J lost 4, with 12 bases in between. The CDR3 sequence: CASSQDASGVETQYF. The CDR3 DNA is TGTGCCAGCAGCCAAGATGCGAGCGGAGTAGAGACCCAGTACTTC.

The chain has TRBV9 and TRBJ2-7; possibly TRBD1 for D (6 bases). V was trimmed by 2 bases and J by 2 bases, leaving 14 bases between them. Germline V gene data show CDR1 as SGDLS and CDR2 as YYNGEE. The CDR3 length is 15 residues. The CDR3 bases are TGTGCCAGCAGCGTCAGAGGAGACAGGCCCTACGAGCAGTACTTC. This translates into CASSVRGDRPYEQYF.

This chain links TRBV3-1 with TRBJ2-7; D call uncertain. This CDR3 has 12 amino acids. Trimming removed 1 base from V and 7 bases from J, with 8 bases in between. The germline gives CDR1 LGHDT, CDR2 YNNKEL (reference sequence). CDR3 in DNA: TGTGCCAGCAGCCAAGCGGCCGGGGAGCAGTACTTC. Amino acids: CASSQAAGEQYF.

The chain employs TRBV29-1 and TRBJ2-3, with a tentative D call TRBD2 (8 bases). Germline V gives CDR1 SQVTM, CDR2 ANQGSEA. The CDR3 is 14 residues long. The ends were cut back, 8 bases at V and 0 bases at J, with 15 bases in the middle. As DNA, the CDR3 is TGCAGCTCCGGGAGGGGACAGAGCACAGATACGCAGTATTTT. Amino acid sequence: CSSGRGQSTDTQYF.

The J gene is TRBJ1-5, the V gene TRBV3-1; possible D gene TRBD1, 6 bases. The V and J ends lost 4 bases and 7 bases respectively, with 14 bases between them. This CDR3 has 14 amino acids. Per the germline V gene, CDR1 is LGHDT and CDR2 is YNNKEL (reference sequence). The CDR3 nucleotides are TGTGCCAGCAGCCTAGGGGGGCCTGGGCAGCCCCAGCATTTT. This encodes CASSLGGPGQPQHF.

This clonotype was picked up a small number of times. The chain combines TRBV28 with TRBJ1-6, with TRBD1 matching 8 bases. Germline CDR1 MDHEN, CDR2 SYDVKM. This CDR3 is built from 14 residues. The J segment lost 8 bases and the V segment lost 5 bases, leaving 5 bases of the junction unmatched. The CDR3: CASSPGQGYSPLHF. The CDR3 bases are TGTGCCAGCAGTCCCGGACAGGGTTATTCACCCCTCCACTTT.

This rearrangement joins TRBV19 to TRBJ2-1, with 8 bases identical to TRBD1. Germline assignment: CDR1 LNHDA and CDR2 SQIVND (reference sequence). The junction had 8 bases not matched to a gene; V was cut back by 3 bases and J by 4 bases. The CDR3 loop spans 16 amino acids. This CDR3 reads CASSILTGQGYNEQFF. The CDR3 bases are TGTGCCAGTAGTATCCTTACAGGACAGGGTTACAATGAGCAGTTCTTC.

V usage is TRBV10-3 and J usage is TRBJ2-5; no firm D call. Germline V lookup: CDR1 ENHRY, CDR2 SYGVKD. The V gene lost 4 bases and the J gene lost 2 bases, with 5 bases spanning the gap. The CDR3 runs to 12 residues. The CDR3 loop reads CAISVGQETQYF. Written as DNA, the CDR3 is TGTGCCATCAGTGTTGGACAAGAGACCCAGTACTTC.

The gene calls are TRBV20-1 and TRBJ2-4, with a weak D call TRBD1 (5 bases). CDR1 is DFQATT and CDR2 is SNEGSKA in the germline V gene (reference sequence). The ends were cut back, 3 bases at V and 9 bases at J, with 15 bases in the middle. The CDR3 consists of 13 residues. DNA for the CDR3: TGCAGTGCTAGGGTATTGTGGGGCGGCATTCAGTACTTC. Protein sequence: CSARVLWGGIQYF.

This clonotype was picked up one time. The rearrangement uses TRBV29-1 and TRBJ1-5, with 7 bases fitting TRBD1. Germline CDR1 reads SQVTM; CDR2 reads ANQGSEA. The V segment lost 6 bases and the J segment 1 base; nucleotides outside the gene matches: 6. The CDR3 spans 14 residues. In nucleotides, the CDR3 is TGCAGCGTGGCGACAGGGCAAAGCAATCAGCCCCAGCATTTT. Translating it yields CSVATGQSNQPQHF. The full variable domain, with the rest looked up from reference TRBV29-1 and TRBJ1-5, is SAVISQKPSRDICQRGTSLTIQCQVDSQVTMMFWYRQQPGQSLTLIATANQGSEATYESGFVIDKFPISRPNLTFSTLTVSNMSPEDSSIYLCSVATGQSNQPQHFGDGTRLSIL.

V and J are TRBV5-6 and TRBJ1-2, with 9 positions matching TRBD1. Germline values: CDR1 SGHDT, CDR2 YYEEEE. The J segment lost 7 bases and the V segment lost 4 bases, leaving 11 bases of the junction unmatched. The CDR3 runs 15 residues. CDR3 nucleotide sequence: TGTGCCAGCAGCCACCCTGGGACAGGGAGAAGTGGCTACACCTTC. Translated: CASSHPGTGRSGYTF.

The J gene is TRBJ1-1, the V gene TRBV7-2, with no clear D. The CDR3 runs 13 residues. Germline V gene lookup returns CDR1 SGHTA and CDR2 FQGNSA. V was trimmed by 5 bases and J by 3 bases, leaving 10 bases between them. CDR3 amino acids: CASSRRADTEAFF. CDR3 bases: TGTGCCAGCAGCCGCCGAGCCGACACTGAAGCTTTCTTT.

The V and J genes are TRBV29-1 and TRBJ2-1, with D possibly TRBD1 on 5 matching bases. The CDR3 is made up of 12 amino acids. Germline V lookup: CDR1 SQVTM, CDR2 ANQGSEA. V was pared by 7 bases and J by 7 bases, with 14 bases between. The CDR3 nucleotides are TGCAGCGCTCGACCAGGGCCTAATGAGCAGTTCTTC. Its protein product is CSARPGPNEQFF.

This clonotype was found once. This chain joins TRBV29-1 and TRBJ1-2; no clear D. V was trimmed by 1 base and J by 5 bases, leaving 11 bases between them. The CDR3 consists of 13 residues. Germline CDR1 and CDR2: SQVTM and ANQGSEA. CDR3 region: CSVEVAWGYGYTF. CDR3 sequence (DNA): TGCAGCGTTGAAGTCGCCTGGGGATATGGCTACACCTTC.